The 21 T cell receptor beta chains given below trace back to one sample, sequenced in a study of T-cell memory formation after mild COVID-19. TCRdb re-called the 5' RACE reads through MiXCR, storing one row per CDR3 protein. The repertoire consists of around 300,000 distinct CDR3 sequences, with less than 9.5% occurring once and the leading ten covering around a fifth. The sequenced sample consisted of PBMCs or a T cell subset sorted from them (not recorded which). The receptors here all came from a man between 18 and 35 years old who had mild COVID-19 (a few samples of this study predate the infection). Cell type and time point are not known.

The chain employs TRBV20-1 and TRBJ2-2, with 12 bases lining up with TRBD1. Per the germline V gene, CDR1 is DFQATT and CDR2 is SNEGSKA (reference sequence). The CDR3 extends over 17 amino acids. V trimming: 2 bases; J trimming: 5 bases; junction bases outside the gene matches: 9. This CDR3 is CSARHQRDRGLTGELFF. The CDR3 DNA sequence: TGCAGTGCTAGACACCAGAGGGACAGGGGGCTGACCGGGGAGCTGTTTTTT.

This rearrangement joins TRBV7-2 to TRBJ2-1; D unclear. V lost 3 bases and J lost 3, with 12 bases in between. This CDR3 comprises 15 residues. CDR1 SGHTA and CDR2 FQGNSA come from the germline V gene. CDR3 nucleotide sequence: TGTGCCAGCAGCTTCCACGACGCTGGCTACAATGAGCAGTTCTTC. This gives the protein CASSFHDAGYNEQFF.

The chain combines TRBV12-3 or TRBV12-4 with TRBJ2-5; 8 nucleotides agree with TRBD2. Unmatched junction bases numbered 5, after V lost 6 bases and J lost 5 bases. This CDR3 has 13 residues. CDR3 in amino acids: CASSLQRGETQYF. CDR3 nucleotide sequence: TGTGCCAGCAGCCTACAGCGGGGGGAGACCCAGTACTTC.

This chain links TRBV5-1 with TRBJ2-3; a weak D match, TRBD2 (6 bases). Looked up from germline, CDR1 is SGHRS and CDR2 is YFSETQ. V gave up 0 bases and J gave up 3 bases, with 17 bases separating them. The CDR3 extends over 17 amino acids. CDR3 in DNA: TGCGCCAGCAGCTTGGTGGGGCGGGGACCCGGGACAGATACGCAGTATTTT. As protein: CASSLVGRGPGTDTQYF.

V and J are TRBV20-1 and TRBJ2-4; D is uncertain. Between the trimmed V and J ends, which lost 0 bases and 0 bases, there was a span of 6 bases. The germline V gene encodes CDR1 DFQATT and CDR2 SNEGSKA (reference sequence). The CDR3 has 14 amino acids. CDR3 DNA sequence: TGCAGTGCTAGAGATGCGTTAGCCAAAAACATTCAGTACTTC. This translates into CSARDALAKNIQYF.

This clonotype was picked up many times. The chain has TRBV7-2 and TRBJ2-3; the match to TRBD2 covers 8 bases. This CDR3 has 16 amino acids. CDR1 and CDR2 (germline): SGHTA, FQGNSA. J was trimmed by 12 bases and V by 5 bases; bases with no gene match: 19. CDR3 in amino acids: CASSPPRWLAGGRQYF. The CDR3 DNA sequence: TGTGCCAGCAGCCCCCCACGCTGGCTAGCGGGCGGCCGCCAGTATTTT.

The chain uses TRBV12-2 and TRBJ1-5; the table calls TRBD1, which could not be checked here. TRBV12-2 is shown as a pseudogene. The CDR3 is made up of 9 amino acids. The CDR3 here is CASRSPEHF. The CDR3 region has the DNA TGTGCAAGTCGCTCCCCGGAGCATTTT.

This chain connects TRBV19 to TRBJ1-5, with 7 nucleotides matching TRBD1. V was pared by 10 bases and J by 6 bases, with 6 bases of the junction left unmatched. CDR3 size: 12 residues. Germline V lookup: CDR1 LNHDA, CDR2 SQIVND (reference sequence). The DNA for the CDR3 is TGTGCCACCTCAGGGGGGGGTCAGCCCCAGCATTTT. Translated, it gives CATSGGGQPQHF.

A few counts support this clonotype. This chain connects TRBV10-3 to TRBJ1-2; D is undetermined. CDR3 length equals 12 residues. CDR1 ENHRY and CDR2 SYGVKD come from the germline V gene. The V gene lost 5 bases and the J gene lost 5 bases, with 9 bases spanning the gap. The CDR3 sequence is CAISRTAYGYTF. CDR3 coding DNA: TGTGCCATCAGTCGGACGGCATATGGCTACACCTTC.

The V and J genes are TRBV20-1 and TRBJ1-2, with D unclear. The CDR3 has 15 amino acids. Germline V gives CDR1 DFQATT, CDR2 SNEGSKA (reference sequence). Deletions cut 1 base from V and 0 bases from J, with 12 bases between. CDR3 amino acids: CSARVGLLTNYGYTF. CDR3 nucleotide sequence: TGCAGTGCTAGAGTGGGCCTACTCACTAACTATGGCTACACCTTC.

This clonotype was detected many times. This chain joins TRBV20-1 and TRBJ2-1; perhaps D is TRBD1 or TRBD2 (5 bases each). Germline CDR1 reads DFQATT; CDR2 reads SNEGSKA (reference sequence). The length of the CDR3 is 17 residues. V was trimmed by 2 bases and J by 7 bases, leaving 24 bases between them. The CDR3 loop is CSARYGGGYLNYNEQFF. The CDR3 nucleotides are TGCAGTGCTAGATATGGGGGTGGTTACCTAAACTATAATGAGCAGTTCTTC.

V usage is TRBV7-2 and J usage is TRBJ1-6, with unresolved D. V lost 5 bases to trimming and J lost 10 bases, with 9 bases between them. Looked up from germline, CDR1 is SGHTA and CDR2 is FQGNSA. This CDR3 spans 12 amino acids. CDR3 protein: CASSVTGSPLHF. The CDR3 DNA follows: TGTGCCAGCAGCGTTACCGGATCACCCCTCCACTTT.

The gene calls are TRBV19 and TRBJ2-1; 8 bases match TRBD2. This CDR3 has 13 amino acids. V was clipped by 6 bases and J by 9 bases; unmatched bases: 7. Germline V gives CDR1 LNHDA, CDR2 SQIVND (reference sequence). CDR3 bases: TGTGCCAGTAGATCCAGCGGGGGCGTTGAGCAGTTCTTC. Protein product: CASRSSGGVEQFF.

The sample holds a few counts of this clonotype. A much larger clone lies one base from this, so it may be a read error. The V and J genes are TRBV7-2 and TRBJ1-1, with a weak D call TRBD1 (6 bases). The V gene lost 3 bases and the J gene lost 2 bases, with 22 bases spanning the gap. CDR1 and CDR2 (germline): SGHTA, FQGNSA. The CDR3 contains 18 residues. For the CDR3, the DNA is TGTGCCAGCAGCTTCACAGGGCGCAAATCCATCATTAACACTGAAGCTTTCTTT. This translates into CASSFTGRKSIINTEAFF.

The J gene is TRBJ1-3, the V gene TRBV7-9; no definite D call. The CDR3 sequence is 15 residues long. Germline V gene lookup returns CDR1 SEHNR and CDR2 FQNEAQ (reference sequence). Trimming stripped 4 bases from V and 0 bases from J, with 10 bases between. CDR3 residues: CASSWRGISGNTIYF. The CDR3 region has the DNA TGTGCCAGCAGCTGGCGAGGGATCTCTGGAAACACCATATATTTT.

This clonotype was seen many times. This chain links TRBV11-2 with TRBJ2-5; 8 bases map to TRBD2. The V segment lost 5 bases and the J segment 2 bases; nucleotides outside the gene matches: 7. Per the germline V gene, CDR1 is SGHAT and CDR2 is FQNNGV. CDR3 length equals 15 residues. The CDR3 sequence is CASSPTPGGQETQYF. The DNA of the CDR3 is TGTGCCAGCAGCCCCACTCCGGGGGGGCAAGAGACCCAGTACTTC.

This clonotype has a count of ten or more. This rearrangement joins TRBV6-6 to TRBJ2-1, with D tentatively TRBD1 or TRBD2 (7 bases each). V lost 7 bases to trimming and J lost 4 bases, with 17 bases between them. CDR3 size: 15 residues. Germline values: CDR1 MNHNY, CDR2 SVGAGI (reference sequence). CDR3 sequence (DNA): TGTGCCAGCACCCCGGGACAGCGGGGATACAATGAGCAGTTCTTC. As protein: CASTPGQRGYNEQFF.

This clonotype has a count of ten or more. The genes are TRBV6-2 or TRBV6-3 and TRBJ2-7; D possibly corresponds to TRBD2 (6 bases). This CDR3 spans 15 amino acids. Trimming took off 5 bases at V and 3 bases at J, with 17 bases between the two ends. Germline loops: CDR1 MNHEY, CDR2 SVGEGT. The CDR3 DNA reads TGTGCCAGCAGTAACCGGGACCTCGGGGGCTACGAGCAGTACTTC. This encodes CASSNRDLGGYEQYF.

This clonotype has only a few counts. The genes are TRBV20-1 and TRBJ1-2; possible D gene TRBD1, 5 bases. Germline CDR1 is DFQATT and CDR2 is SNEGSKA (reference sequence). Trimming left V 5 bases short and J 0 bases short, with 10 bases between. The CDR3 totals 13 residues. CDR3 nucleotide sequence: TGCAGTGCTTGGGACTTAGCTAACTATGGCTACACCTTC. This gives the protein CSAWDLANYGYTF.

This clonotype was recorded at least ten times. The chain joins TRBV6-5 to TRBJ1-1; no clear D. The CDR3 extends over 14 amino acids. The germline CDR1 and CDR2 sequences are MNHEY and SVGAGI. The V end was cut by 8 bases, the J end by 6 bases, with 19 bases between. CDR3 coding DNA: TGTGCCAGCCACATGACGTGGCAGGCCCCTGAAGCTTTCTTT. Translation: CASHMTWQAPEAFF.

The chain links TRBV4-2 to TRBJ1-3; TRBD1 matches 7 bases. Germline CDR1 is LGHNA and CDR2 is YNFKEQ. The CDR3 loop spans 19 amino acids. Trimming removed 0 bases from V and 6 bases from J; junction bases left unmatched: 17. The DNA of the CDR3 is TGTGCCAGCAGCCAAGATCGGGGGATCCGGGACAGAGTATCAAACACCATATATTTT. It encodes CASSQDRGIRDRVSNTIYF.